Detailed here is one TCR beta chain. Its antigen remains unknown. TCRdb reprocessed the reads with MiXCR, giving one entry per CDR3 protein. The data hold around 770,000 distinct CDR3 sequences, with 29% observed a single time. This sample stems from a study of T cell repertoires in cytomegalovirus infection. Overall study: Recently identified HLA-C-restricted CMV epitopes were used, and well-studied HLA-B-restricted CMV epitopes were used as well. Both CMV infection and a matching HLA type were indicated by public TCR beta signatures. Broader study findings: Summed frequency of shared TCR beta families picked out CMV carriers who also had the relevant HLA. The ex vivo response was dominated by HLA-C-restricted CMV-specific TCR beta clonotypes.

This CDR3 is 14 amino acids long. Germline CDR1 reads LNHDA; CDR2 reads SQIVND (reference sequence). V trimming: 6 bases; J trimming: 5 bases; junction bases outside the gene matches: 9. The TCR originated in a human donor in good health (CMV status not recorded). Some clones in this sample may be carry-over from other donors' samples. The genes are TRBV19 and TRBJ1-1, with TRBD1 matching 7 bases. The sequencing here drew on cultured CD8+ T cells from PBMCs, taken from culture after CMV antigen stimulation. In nucleotides, the CDR3 is TGTGCCAGTAGCCTACAGGGGATTGTGACTGAAGCTTTCTTT. Its protein product is CASSLQGIVTEAFF.